This T cell receptor beta chain was recovered during a study of cytomegalovirus exposure and HLA in healthy donors (dated by TCRdb to 2015 to 2018). In terms of the full investigation: In an earlier analysis of roughly 500 of the donors, 250 to 350 Gb of sequence data and 117 million unique TCR beta sequences from 150 million to 200 million T cells were reported. Besides the first cohort of under 700 subjects, a separate validation cohort made up of 90 to 150 different subjects was used. Among around 400 genotyped donors of the cohort, an average of about 240,000 unique TCR beta nucleotide sequences were sequenced per donor, 15% to 20% of them non-productive. Class I and class II HLA loci were covered by the typing at four-digit resolution. To decide whether each TCR beta V gene segment behaved as functional or pseudogenic, an earlier analysis of some 600 of the donors relied on high-throughput TCR beta sequencing. All discovery cohort repertoires had been generated on a single sequencing platform. The genetic ancestry cluster associated with self-reported Caucasian donors included 80% to 90% of the 398 genotyped donors. Five DR-DQ haplotypes were treated as single units for association and clustering because of strong linkage in the cohort. The study combined high-throughput TCR immunosequencing, statistical association of individual TCRs with disease status, and machine learning to predict cytomegalovirus infection status. The later analysis used no new phenotypic data to find candidate immune exposures, relying instead on TCR beta sequences and their occurrence across donors. The study profiled the T cell repertoires of hundreds of subjects by immunosequencing and related them to cytomegalovirus serostatus. A later analysis re-examined previously published TCR beta repertoires from more than 600 donors and added high-resolution HLA genotyping to investigate patterns of TCR occurrence. Roughly 320 gigabases of sequencing data and around 80 million unique TCR sequences made up an early release that covered some 640 HLA-typed donors. The number of donors typed differed by locus, with roughly 620-630 for A, B, C, DRB1 and DQB1, about 500 for DQA1, under 610 for DPA1, and some 470 for DPB1. The aim of the study was to test whether cataloging public T cell receptors could identify signatures of past pathogen exposure. Alongside the repertoire data, information on donor age, sex, ethnicity and CMV serostatus was compiled. Genome-wide SNP genotypes for about 60% of the roughly 670 donors were used in a later genetic analysis, which treated that subset as a discovery cohort. Overall study outcomes, separate from this receptor: A few of the identified cytomegalovirus-associated TCR beta chains were confirmed in vitro to be specific for cytomegalovirus antigens. In a later analysis, HLA-associated TCR beta chains showed more clonal expansion and lower generation probabilities than non-associated chains that were equally common. A cluster of highly shared sequence variants was judged likely to represent a technical artifact of the sequencing pipeline. Specific HLA alleles were associated with about 17,000 TCR beta sequences at a false discovery rate of 0.05 in a later analysis. In a later analysis, several top co-occurrence clusters were reported to appear linked to parvovirus B19, influenza, CMV and Epstein-Barr virus. According to a later analysis, TCR association rates differed among HLA loci, with DRB1 alleles showing the most associated TCRs and HLA-C alleles showing the fewest. Only TCR beta chains were sequenced in this cohort, and the absence of alpha or paired-chain data limited detectable features. Because counts were too low, around 17 rarely observed V segments, including chromosome 9 orphons, were left out of the earlier analysis of 500 to 750 of the donors. When HLA alleles, especially DR and DQ, strongly co-occurred, attributing TCR associations to individual alleles was difficult. A further reported finding was that TCR beta sequences accurately predicted the HLA-A and HLA-B alleles for most subjects in the first cohort. Across donors, most TCR sequences were observed very rarely, whereas some public TCRs were present in many individuals. Presence/absence analyses assumed roughly uniform sequencing depth across donors, an assumption that may not hold. In both the original and validation cohorts, the classifier was reported to diagnose cytomegalovirus status with high specificity and sensitivity. In an earlier analysis of approximately 600 of the donors, most TCR beta V segments were observed in productive rearrangements about 87% or about 30% of the time, broadly matching IMGT annotations. For the cohort, immune exposure information was limited to CMV serostatus. It was suggested by the authors that the approach could potentially be generalized to other disease states and immunological phenotypes. In a later genetic analysis, fewer N-insertions in productive TCRs were reported among donors in an Asian-associated ancestry cluster than the 666-donor mean. According to a later analysis, most CMV-associated TCR beta chains appeared to be HLA-restricted, and the HLA associations seemed to be driven largely by CMV exposure. A later genetic analysis associated a missense DCLRE1C variant with V-gene and J-gene trimming of TCR beta chains, and an independent cohort replicated the association. Some IMGT-functional V segments, including TRBV6-2 and TRBV6-3, could not be distinguished by the 87-base-pair reads and were therefore excluded. Because HLA typing was missing for some donors at each locus, association tests included only the typed subset. Correlated functional status among segregating V segments might be attributable to linkage disequilibrium, but an unknown experimental factor could not be ruled out. The study listed 150 to 200 TCR beta chains as associated with cytomegalovirus.

The cohort was made up of under 800 healthy bone marrow donors. At the time of sampling, every cohort member was nominally healthy, though immune exposures that went unrecorded were likely present. The donor tested CMV seronegative and was one of the 352 seronegative cohort members. Each donor provided a peripheral blood sample, and peripheral blood mononuclear cells were used for TCR beta sequencing. Genomic DNA was extracted from the blood cell samples with the Qiagen DNeasy Blood Extraction Kit. Turning to this clone: It has no known antigen specificity.

From the cysteine through the phenylalanine, the CDR3 covers 16 amino acids. The kept DNA is CDR3 alone, 48 bases in frame from the first base. CDR1 MDHEN and CDR2 SYDVKM are derived from the germline V gene. Relative to germline, V is 8 bases shorter and J is 2 bases shorter, with 22 bases between their ends. The library relied on the immunoSEQ multiplex PCR assay. The multiplex PCR relied on a mix of 60 forward primers for TCR Vbeta segments and 13 reverse primers for TCR Jbeta segments. A multiplex PCR assay on genomic DNA amplified the CDR3 region of rearranged TCR beta genes. The Illumina HiSeq System was used to sequence the amplified TCR beta libraries as 87-base-pair reads. On the study's bioinformatics: A later analysis tallied 75 million to 95 million unique TCR beta chains across the approximately 670 repertoires, and some 12 million of those chains were shared by two or more donors. A nearest-neighbor algorithm error-corrected the raw reads and collapsed the reads into unique sequences, merging closely related sequences to remove PCR and sequencing errors. Alignment of CDR3 sequences to IMGT reference sequences was used to assign V, D and J gene segments. For a sequence to be retained, at least a six-nucleotide match to both a V gene segment and a J gene segment was required. A rearrangement counted as productive if the CDR3 had no stop codons and remained in frame with V and J, and every other rearrangement counted as non-productive. Following IMGT convention, CDR3 was defined as the stretch from the second conserved V-encoded cysteine up to the conserved J-encoded phenylalanine. The earlier analysis of roughly 590 of the donors excluded sequences that lacked an unambiguous match to a single V gene segment. In an earlier analysis of 450 to 750 of the donors, a V segment was called functional when productive rearrangements were above 56.7%, and segregating when the standard deviation between donors exceeded 5%. A statistical classification framework was built to diagnose cytomegalovirus status from the catalog of TCR beta chain sequences. A later analysis assigned V and J genes by comparing TCR nucleotide sequences with IMGT/GENE-DB human TR gene sequences. Using the TCRdist pipeline, a later analysis assigned CDR3 sequences along with most-parsimonious VDJ recombination scenarios. In a later analysis, every TCR beta chain was defined by the combination of its CDR3 amino acid sequence and its V-gene family, and reads without a unique V-gene family were dropped. To address suspected cross-contamination and a sequencing artifact, a later analysis removed a few hundred highly shared, low-generation-probability nucleotide sequences. For each public chain, a later analysis derived a clonal expansion index from normalized ranks of inferred template counts within each repertoire. Generation probabilities in a later analysis came from a VDJ recombination model fitted to out-of-frame rearrangements, and those results were checked against IGoR. In a later analysis, TCR-TCR, TCR-HLA and TCR-CMV co-occurrence was scored with hypergeometric tests, and a repertoire-size bias correction was applied to TCR pairs. A later analysis estimated false discovery rates by permuting HLA or CMV assignments 20 times. In a later analysis, co-occurring TCRs were grouped using DBSCAN, with TCRdist sequence similarity added in when clustering inside HLA-allele-positive subsets. Co-occurrence clustering excluded repertoires with fewer than 30,000 or more than 120,000 public chains, plus five with anomalous nucleotide sharing. Held by TCRdb, this immuneACCESS table contains in-frame sequences only and omits some clones. Under half of the omission traces to an unresolved V gene where checked; the cause of the rest is unknown. That table is the source of V, J and clone size, and D and trimming were worked out from the DNA. In this sample's table one finds some 120,000 clones. The biggest ten clones account for roughly 2% of the sample.

The chain is made from TRBV28 and TRBJ2-7; 6 matching bases give a weak D call of TRBD1. The clonotype comes from a woman aged 60-75 years in good health and CMV-seronegative. The sequencing input was PBMCs. For the CDR3, the sequence is CASRAGAGTLAYEQYF. The DNA sequence is TGTGCCAGCCGAGCAGGGGCCGGGACACTGGCCTACGAGCAGTACTTC.